Presented here are 8 T cell receptor beta chains from one specimen sequenced in a study of cytomegalovirus exposure and HLA in healthy donors. PCR involved 60 Vbeta and 13 Jbeta primers. Using immunoSEQ multiplex PCR, the repertoire was profiled, and TCRdb retains in-frame clones only, with some absent. With about 200,000 clones in the sample, the ten largest clones hold roughly 0.74%. Input material: PBMCs. The receptors stem from a boy younger than 18 in good health and CMV-seronegative.

Comments on this clone: This sample includes further DNA sequences coding for the same CDR3. The chain is built from TRBV9 and TRBJ1-2; no clear D gene. The CDR3 contains 12 residues. Per germline, CDR1 SGDLS and CDR2 YYNGEE. V was cut by 0 bases and J by 5 bases, with 5 bases left in between. The CDR3 protein is CASSVGGYGYTF. For the CDR3, the DNA is TGTGCCAGCAGCGTAGGCGGTTATGGCTACACCTTC. The complete variable domain, with remaining parts taken from reference TRBV9 and TRBJ1-2, reads DSGVTQTPKHLITATGQRVTLRCSPRSGDLSVYWYQQSLDQGLQFLIQYYNGEERAKGNILERFSAQQFPDLHSELNLSSLELGDSALYFCASSVGGYGYTFGSGTRLTVV.

The gene calls are TRBV19 and TRBJ2-5, with a possible D match to TRBD2 (5 bases). The CDR3 spans 15 residues. The germline V and J ends were trimmed by 10 bases and 3 bases, with 21 bases remaining between them. CDR1 and CDR2 from the germline V gene are LNHDA and SQIVND (reference sequence). CDR3 bases: TGTGCCACCTCGCCGAGGGCCGACCGGAAAGAGACCCAGTACTTC. This sequence encodes CATSPRADRKETQYF.

The chain couples TRBV13 to TRBJ1-2, with D possibly being TRBD1 (5 bases). Germline V gene data show CDR1 as PRHDT and CDR2 as FYEKMQ (reference sequence). The V end was cut by 5 bases, the J end by 3 bases, with 13 bases between. This CDR3 comprises 14 residues. The CDR3 loop is CASSAAGKHYGYTF. The CDR3, as DNA: TGTGCCAGCAGCGCGGCAGGGAAGCACTATGGCTACACCTTC.

The rearrangement uses TRBV10-1 and TRBJ1-6, with TRBD1 identical over 7 bases. The junction had 19 bases not matched to a gene; V was cut back by 5 bases and J by 0 bases. Germline V lookup: CDR1 WNHNN, CDR2 SYGVQD (reference sequence). The CDR3 totals 21 residues. The CDR3 protein is CASSIGRDRQPESSYNSPLHF. The CDR3 DNA reads TGCGCCAGCAGTATAGGCCGGGACAGACAGCCCGAAAGCTCCTATAATTCACCCCTCCACTTT.

V gene TRBV27 combines with J gene TRBJ2-7; D is possibly TRBD2 (6 bases). This CDR3 is built from 12 residues. Germline V gene data show CDR1 as MNHEY and CDR2 as SMNVEV (reference sequence). Trimming stripped 6 bases from V and 7 bases from J, with 13 bases between. This CDR3 reads CASRRRVGEQYF. The CDR3 DNA is TGTGCCAGCAGAAGGAGGGTGGGTGAGCAGTACTTC.

The chain recombines TRBV21-1 with TRBJ1-1; no DNA check was done on the table's D call, TRBD1. TRBV21-1 is shown as a pseudogene. There are 15 residues in the CDR3. CDR3 coding DNA: TGTGCCAGCAGCACACGCCAAGGGGAAGGCACTGAAGCTTTCTTT. This sequence encodes CASSTRQGEGTEAFF.

The rearrangement uses TRBV5-1 and TRBJ2-7, with D perhaps TRBD2 (6 bases). V was pared by 2 bases and J by 7 bases, with 16 bases between. Germline V gives CDR1 SGHRS, CDR2 YFSETQ. CDR3 length: 14 amino acids. The CDR3 sequence: CASSLKQEGGEQYF. The DNA for the CDR3 is TGCGCCAGCAGCTTAAAACAGGAGGGTGGGGAGCAGTACTTC.

The rearrangement links TRBV30 to TRBJ2-7; 8 nucleotides line up with TRBD1. The germline CDR1 and CDR2 sequences are GTSNPN and SVGIG (reference sequence). The CDR3 covers 14 residues. V shed 2 bases, J shed 9 bases, and the junction held 12 bases outside the gene matches. As DNA, the CDR3 is TGTGCCTGGAGTTTGGGCAGGGGGCCCCCCGGGCAGTACTTC. Translating gives CAWSLGRGPPGQYF.